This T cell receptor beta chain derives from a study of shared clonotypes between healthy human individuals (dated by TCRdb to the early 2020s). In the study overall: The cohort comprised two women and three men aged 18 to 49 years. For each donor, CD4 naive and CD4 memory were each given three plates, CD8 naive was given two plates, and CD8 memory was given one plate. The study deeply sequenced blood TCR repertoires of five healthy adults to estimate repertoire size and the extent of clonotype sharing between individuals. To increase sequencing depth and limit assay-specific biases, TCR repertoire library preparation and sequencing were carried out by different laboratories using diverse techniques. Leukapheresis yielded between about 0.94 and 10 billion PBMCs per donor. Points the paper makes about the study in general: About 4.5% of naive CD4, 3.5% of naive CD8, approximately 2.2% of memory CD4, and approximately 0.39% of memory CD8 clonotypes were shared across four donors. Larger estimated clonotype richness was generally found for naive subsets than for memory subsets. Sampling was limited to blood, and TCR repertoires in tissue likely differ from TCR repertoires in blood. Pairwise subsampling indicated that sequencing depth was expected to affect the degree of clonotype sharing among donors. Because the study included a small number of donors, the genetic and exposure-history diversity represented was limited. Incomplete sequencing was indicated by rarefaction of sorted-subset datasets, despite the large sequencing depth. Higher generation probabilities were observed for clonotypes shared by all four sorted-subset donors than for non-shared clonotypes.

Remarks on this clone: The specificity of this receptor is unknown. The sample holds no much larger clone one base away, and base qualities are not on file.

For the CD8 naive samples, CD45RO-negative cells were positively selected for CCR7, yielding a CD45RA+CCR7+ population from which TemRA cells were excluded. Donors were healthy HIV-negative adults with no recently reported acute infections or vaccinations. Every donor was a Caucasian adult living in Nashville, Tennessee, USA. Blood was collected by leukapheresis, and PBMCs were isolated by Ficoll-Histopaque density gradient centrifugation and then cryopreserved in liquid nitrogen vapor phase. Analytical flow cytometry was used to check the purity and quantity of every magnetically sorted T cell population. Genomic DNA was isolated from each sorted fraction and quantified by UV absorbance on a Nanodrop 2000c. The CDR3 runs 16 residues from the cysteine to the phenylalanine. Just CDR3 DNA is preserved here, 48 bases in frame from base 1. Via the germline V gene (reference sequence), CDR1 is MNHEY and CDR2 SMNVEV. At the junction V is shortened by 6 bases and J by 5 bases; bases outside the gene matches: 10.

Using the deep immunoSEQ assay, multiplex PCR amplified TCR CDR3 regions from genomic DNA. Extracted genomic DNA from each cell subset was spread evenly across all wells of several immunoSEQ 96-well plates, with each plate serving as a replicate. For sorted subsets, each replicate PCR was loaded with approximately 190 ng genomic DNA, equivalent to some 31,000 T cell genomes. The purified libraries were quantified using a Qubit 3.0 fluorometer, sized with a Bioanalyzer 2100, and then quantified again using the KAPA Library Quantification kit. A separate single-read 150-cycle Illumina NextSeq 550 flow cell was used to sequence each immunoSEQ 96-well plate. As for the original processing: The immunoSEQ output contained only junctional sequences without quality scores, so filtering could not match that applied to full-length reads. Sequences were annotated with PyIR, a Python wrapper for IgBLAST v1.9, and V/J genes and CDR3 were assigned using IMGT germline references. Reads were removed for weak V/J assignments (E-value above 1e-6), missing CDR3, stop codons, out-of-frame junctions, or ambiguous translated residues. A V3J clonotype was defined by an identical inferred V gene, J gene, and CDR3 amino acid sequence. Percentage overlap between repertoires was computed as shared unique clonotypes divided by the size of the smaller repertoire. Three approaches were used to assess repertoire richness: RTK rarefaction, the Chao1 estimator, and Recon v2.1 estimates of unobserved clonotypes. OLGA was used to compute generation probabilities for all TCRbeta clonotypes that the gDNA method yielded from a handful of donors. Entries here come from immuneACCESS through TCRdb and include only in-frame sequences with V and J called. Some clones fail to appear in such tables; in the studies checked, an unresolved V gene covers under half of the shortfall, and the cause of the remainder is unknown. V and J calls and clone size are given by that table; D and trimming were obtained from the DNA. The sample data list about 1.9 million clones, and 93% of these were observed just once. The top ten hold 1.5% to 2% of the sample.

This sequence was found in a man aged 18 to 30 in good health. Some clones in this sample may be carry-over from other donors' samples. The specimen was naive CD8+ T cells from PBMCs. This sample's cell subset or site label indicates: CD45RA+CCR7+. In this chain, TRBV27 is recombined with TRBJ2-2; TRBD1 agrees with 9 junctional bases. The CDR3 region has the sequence CASSGRGQGGTGELFF. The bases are TGTGCCAGCAGCGGAAGGGGACAGGGAGGGACCGGGGAGCTGTTTTTT.